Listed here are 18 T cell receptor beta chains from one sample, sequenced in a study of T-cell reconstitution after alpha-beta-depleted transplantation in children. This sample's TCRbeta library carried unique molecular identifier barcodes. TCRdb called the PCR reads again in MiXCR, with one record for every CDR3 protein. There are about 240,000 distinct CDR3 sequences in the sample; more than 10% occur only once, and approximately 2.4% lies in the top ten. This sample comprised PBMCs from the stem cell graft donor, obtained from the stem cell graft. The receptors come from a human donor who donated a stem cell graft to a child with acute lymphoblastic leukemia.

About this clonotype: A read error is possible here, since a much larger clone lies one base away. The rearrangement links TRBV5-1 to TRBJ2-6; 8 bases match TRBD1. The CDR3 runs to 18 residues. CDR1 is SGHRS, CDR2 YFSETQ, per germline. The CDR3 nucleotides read TGCGCCAGCAGCCCGGACAGGGCTCTATTCTCTGGGGCCAACGCCCTGACTTTC. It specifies CASSPDRALFSGANALTF.

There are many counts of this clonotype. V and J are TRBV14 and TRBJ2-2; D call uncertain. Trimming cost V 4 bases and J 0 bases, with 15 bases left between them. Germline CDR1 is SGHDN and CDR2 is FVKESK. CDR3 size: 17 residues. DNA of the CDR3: TGTGCCAGCAGCCCTCCCCCGAGAATGTCGAACACCGGGGAGCTGTTTTTT. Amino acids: CASSPPPRMSNTGELFF.

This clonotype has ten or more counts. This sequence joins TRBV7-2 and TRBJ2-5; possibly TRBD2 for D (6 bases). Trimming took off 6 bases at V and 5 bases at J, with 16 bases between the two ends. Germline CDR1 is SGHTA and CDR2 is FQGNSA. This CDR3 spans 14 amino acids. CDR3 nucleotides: TGTGCCAGCAGGCGTACAAGGGCGGGGGAGACCCAGTACTTC. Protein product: CASRRTRAGETQYF.

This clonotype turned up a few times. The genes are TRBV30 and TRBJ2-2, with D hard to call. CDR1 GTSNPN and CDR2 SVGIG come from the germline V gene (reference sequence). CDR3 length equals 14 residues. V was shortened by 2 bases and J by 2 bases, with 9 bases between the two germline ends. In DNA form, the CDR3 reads TGTGCCTGGAGTCGACTTGTTAACACCGGGGAGCTGTTTTTT. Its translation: CAWSRLVNTGELFF.

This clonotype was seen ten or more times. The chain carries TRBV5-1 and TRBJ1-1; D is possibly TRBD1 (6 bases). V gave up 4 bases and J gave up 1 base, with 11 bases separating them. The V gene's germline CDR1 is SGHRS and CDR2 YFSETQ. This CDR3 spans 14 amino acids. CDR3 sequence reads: CASSPGHENTEAFF. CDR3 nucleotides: TGCGCCAGCAGCCCGGGACACGAGAACACTGAAGCTTTCTTT.

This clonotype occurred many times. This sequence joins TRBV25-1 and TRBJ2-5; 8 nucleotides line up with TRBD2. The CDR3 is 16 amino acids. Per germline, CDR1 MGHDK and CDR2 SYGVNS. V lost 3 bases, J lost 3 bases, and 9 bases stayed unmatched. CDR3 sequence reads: CASSDGGAALKETQYF. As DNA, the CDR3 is TGTGCCAGCAGTGACGGGGGGGCGGCTTTAAAAGAGACCCAGTACTTC.

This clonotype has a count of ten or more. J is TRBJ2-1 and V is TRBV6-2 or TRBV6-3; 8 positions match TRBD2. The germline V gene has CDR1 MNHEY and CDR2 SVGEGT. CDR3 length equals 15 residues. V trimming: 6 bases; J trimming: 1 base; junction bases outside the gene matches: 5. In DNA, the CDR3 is TGTGCCAGCAGACCCTTAGCGGGATCCTACAATGAGCAGTTCTTC. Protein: CASRPLAGSYNEQFF.

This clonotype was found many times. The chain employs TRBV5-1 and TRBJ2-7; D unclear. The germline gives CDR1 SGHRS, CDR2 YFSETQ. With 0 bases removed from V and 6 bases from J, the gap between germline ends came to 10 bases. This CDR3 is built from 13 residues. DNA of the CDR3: TGCGCCAGCAGCTTGGGGCCCGGCGGCGAGCAGTACTTC. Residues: CASSLGPGGEQYF. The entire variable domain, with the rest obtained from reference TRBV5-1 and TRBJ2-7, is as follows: KAGVTQTPRYLIKTRGQQVTLSCSPISGHRSVSWYQQTPGQGLQFLFEYFSETQRNKGNFPGRFSGRQFSNSRSEMNVSTLELGDSALYLCASSLGPGGEQYFGPGTRLTVT.

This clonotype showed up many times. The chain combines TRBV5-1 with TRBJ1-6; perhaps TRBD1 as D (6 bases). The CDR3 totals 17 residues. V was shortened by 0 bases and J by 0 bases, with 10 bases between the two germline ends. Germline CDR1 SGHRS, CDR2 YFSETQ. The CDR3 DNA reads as TGCGCCAGCAGCTTGGAGGGGGTTAGCTCCTATAATTCACCCCTCCACTTT. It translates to CASSLEGVSSYNSPLHF.

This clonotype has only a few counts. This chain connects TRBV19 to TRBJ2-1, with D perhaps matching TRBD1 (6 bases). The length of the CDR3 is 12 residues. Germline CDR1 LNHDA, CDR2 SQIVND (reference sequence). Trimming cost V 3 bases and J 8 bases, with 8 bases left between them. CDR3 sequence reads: CASSIQGHEQFF. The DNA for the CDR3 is TGTGCCAGTAGTATTCAGGGGCATGAGCAGTTCTTC.

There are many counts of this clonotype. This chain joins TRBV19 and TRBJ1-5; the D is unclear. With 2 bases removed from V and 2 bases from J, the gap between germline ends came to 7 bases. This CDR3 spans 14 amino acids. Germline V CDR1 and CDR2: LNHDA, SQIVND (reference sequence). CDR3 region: CASSIFHGNQPQHF. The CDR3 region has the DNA TGTGCCAGTAGTATATTCCACGGCAATCAGCCCCAGCATTTT. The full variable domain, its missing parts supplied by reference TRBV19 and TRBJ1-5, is DGGITQSPKYLFRKEGQNVTLSCEQNLNHDAMYWYRQDPGQGLRLIYYSQIVNDFQKGDIAEGYSVSREKKESFPLTVTSAQKNPTAFYLCASSIFHGNQPQHFGDGTRLSIL.

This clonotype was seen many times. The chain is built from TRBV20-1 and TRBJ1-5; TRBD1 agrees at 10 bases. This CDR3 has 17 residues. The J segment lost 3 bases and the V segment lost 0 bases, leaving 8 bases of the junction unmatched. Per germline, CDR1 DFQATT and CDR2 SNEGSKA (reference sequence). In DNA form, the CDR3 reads TGCAGTGCTAGAGAGACGTGGGGACAGGGGATCAATCAGCCCCAGCATTTT. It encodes CSARETWGQGINQPQHF.

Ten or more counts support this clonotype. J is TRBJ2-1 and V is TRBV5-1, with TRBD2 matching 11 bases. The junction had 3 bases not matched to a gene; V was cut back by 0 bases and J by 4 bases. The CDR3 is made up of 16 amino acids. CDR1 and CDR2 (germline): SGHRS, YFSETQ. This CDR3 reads CASSLDLAGGYNEQFF. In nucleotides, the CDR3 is TGCGCCAGCAGCTTGGATCTAGCGGGGGGATACAATGAGCAGTTCTTC.

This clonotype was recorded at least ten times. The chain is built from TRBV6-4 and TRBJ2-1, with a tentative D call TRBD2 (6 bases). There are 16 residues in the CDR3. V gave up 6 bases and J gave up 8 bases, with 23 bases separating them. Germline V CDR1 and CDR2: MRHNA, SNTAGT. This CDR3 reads CASSLAASLGFDEQFF. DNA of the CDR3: TGTGCCAGCAGCTTAGCGGCCTCATTGGGGTTTGATGAGCAGTTCTTC.

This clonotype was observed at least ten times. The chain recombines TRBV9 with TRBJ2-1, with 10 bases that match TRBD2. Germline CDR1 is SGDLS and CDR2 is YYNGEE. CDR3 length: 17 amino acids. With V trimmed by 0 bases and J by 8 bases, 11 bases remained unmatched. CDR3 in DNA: TGTGCCAGCAGCGTAGCTTTGTCTAGCGGGAGAGTACATGAGCAGTTCTTC. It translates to CASSVALSSGRVHEQFF.

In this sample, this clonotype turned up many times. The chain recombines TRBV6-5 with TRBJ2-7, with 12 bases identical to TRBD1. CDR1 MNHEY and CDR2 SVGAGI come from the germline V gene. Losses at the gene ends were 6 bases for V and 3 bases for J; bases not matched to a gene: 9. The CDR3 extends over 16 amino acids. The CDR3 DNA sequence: TGTGCCAGCAGCCCCACTGGGACAGGGGGCCTCTACGAGCAGTACTTC. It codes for CASSPTGTGGLYEQYF.

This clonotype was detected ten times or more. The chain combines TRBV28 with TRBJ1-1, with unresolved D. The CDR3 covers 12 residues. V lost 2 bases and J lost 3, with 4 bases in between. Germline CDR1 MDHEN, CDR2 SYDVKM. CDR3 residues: CASSLVYTEAFF. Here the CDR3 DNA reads TGTGCCAGCAGTTTAGTGTACACTGAAGCTTTCTTT.

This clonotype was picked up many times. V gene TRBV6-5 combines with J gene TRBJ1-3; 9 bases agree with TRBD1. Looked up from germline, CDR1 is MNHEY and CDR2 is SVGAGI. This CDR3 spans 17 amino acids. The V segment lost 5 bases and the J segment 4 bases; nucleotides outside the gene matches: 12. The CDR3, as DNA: TGTGCCAGCAGTCACTGGGACAGGGTGACCCTCGGAAACACCATATATTTT. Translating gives CASSHWDRVTLGNTIYF.